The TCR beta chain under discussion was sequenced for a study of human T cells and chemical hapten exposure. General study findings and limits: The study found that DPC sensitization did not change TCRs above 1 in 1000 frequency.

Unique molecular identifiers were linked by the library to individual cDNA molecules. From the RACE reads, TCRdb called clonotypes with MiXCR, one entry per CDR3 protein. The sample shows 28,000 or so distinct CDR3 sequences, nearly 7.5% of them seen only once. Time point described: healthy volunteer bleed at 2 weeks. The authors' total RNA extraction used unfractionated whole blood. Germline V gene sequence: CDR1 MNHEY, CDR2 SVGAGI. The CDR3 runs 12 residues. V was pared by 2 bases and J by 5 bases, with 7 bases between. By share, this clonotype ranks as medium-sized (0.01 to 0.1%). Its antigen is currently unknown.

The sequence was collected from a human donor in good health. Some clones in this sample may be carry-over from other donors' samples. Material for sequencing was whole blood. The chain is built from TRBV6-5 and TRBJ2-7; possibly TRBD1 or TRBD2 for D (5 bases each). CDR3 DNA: TGTGCCAGCAGTTACGGGGGAAACGAGCAGTACTTC. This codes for CASSYGGNEQYF.